This T cell receptor (beta chain) is drawn from a study of blood T cells in healthy people across ages. Whole-study findings and limits: Diversity of TCR beta per million T cells declined in a roughly linear way with age. Possibly, changes in expanded clonotypes were confounded because donor CMV status was unknown.

Combining a sample-barcoded 5' primer with a J-beta primer mix, a second PCR ran for roughly 7 to 12 cycles. TCRdb called the 5' RACE reads again in MiXCR, with one record for every CDR3 protein. Of about 500,000 distinct CDR3 sequences in the sample, 24% were seen once. This clonotype showed up many times. Its target is not known. Trimming removed 0 bases from V and 4 bases from J, with 8 bases in between. The germline V gene encodes CDR1 MRHNA and CDR2 SNTAGT. This CDR3 is built from 14 residues. In addition, the sample was reused for a study of T cells of mothers and their children. From that study: Donation involved three healthy Caucasian mothers and the six children that they had. The whole RNA yield was converted to cDNA, around 1.5 ug per 15 ul.

The TCR sequence derives from a boy aged 10-17 years in good health. The sequenced material came from blood. The rearrangement links TRBV6-4 to TRBJ2-3, with D perhaps matching TRBD1 or TRBD2 (5 bases each). CDR3 coding DNA: TGTGCCAGCAGTGACTCCCGGGACCCAGATACGCAGTATTTT. Protein sequence: CASSDSRDPDTQYF.